Listed below are T cell receptor beta chains from one sample, sequenced in a study of PD-1 blockade in mismatch repair-deficient tumors. Sequencing was performed with immunoSEQ multiplex PCR; in TCRdb, only in-frame clones are kept and a portion is missing. The sample includes 100,000 to 150,000 clones, about 85% of them seen just once. The sample in question was peripheral blood, obtained 44 weeks after starting pembrolizumab. These receptors were obtained from an adult with mismatch repair-deficient cancer. Each CDR3 is given with its conserved first and last residue. D genes are given only for firm matches. Not all rows give a size; the values are once, few, many and, for expanded clones, a class.

d_gene,abundance,v_gene,j_gene,CDR3aa,CDR3nt
NA,NA,TRBV27,TRBJ2-3,CASSLYPDNVWDTQYF,TGTGCCAGCAGTTTGTATCCGGACAACGTATGGGATACGCAGTATTTT
TRBD2,NA,TRBV11-3,TRBJ2-3,CASSLGLSLAGGPVVDTQYF,TGTGCCAGCAGCTTAGGACTCAGCCTAGCGGGAGGCCCAGTCGTAGATACGCAGTATTTT
TRBD2,NA,TRBV11-2,TRBJ2-5,CASSFSGRIETQYF,TGTGCCAGCAGCTTTAGCGGGAGGATTGAGACCCAGTACTTC
NA,NA,TRBV7-6,TRBJ1-4,CASSAEPGPNEKLFF,TGTGCCAGCAGCGCAGAGCCAGGGCCTAATGAAAAACTGTTTTTT
NA,NA,TRBV4-1,TRBJ2-5,CASSQGIPLGAQETQYF,TGCGCCAGCAGCCAAGGAATACCTTTGGGGGCTCAAGAGACCCAGTACTTC
TRBD1,NA,TRBV6-5,TRBJ2-7,CASRVAGTGEREQYF,TGTGCCAGCAGAGTCGCCGGGACAGGGGAGCGCGAGCAGTACTTC
NA,NA,TRBV27,TRBJ2-2,CASSLRGYTGELFF,TGTGCCAGCAGTTTACGGGGTTACACCGGGGAGCTGTTTTTT
NA,NA,TRBV7-3,TRBJ2-2,CASSLARARAGELFF,TGTGCCAGCAGCTTAGCGAGGGCTCGGGCCGGGGAGCTGTTTTTT
TRBD1,once,TRBV9,TRBJ1-3,CASSGGQVISGNTIYF,TGTGCCAGCAGCGGTGGACAGGTGATCTCTGGAAACACCATATATTTT
NA,NA,TRBV10-3,TRBJ2-7,CAISEDSLWDEQYF,TGTGCCATCAGTGAGGATAGCCTATGGGACGAGCAGTACTTC
NA,NA,TRBV14,TRBJ2-7,CASSQDPGPAYEQYF,TGTGCCAGCAGCCAAGATCCAGGGCCGGCCTACGAGCAGTACTTC
NA,NA,TRBV27,TRBJ1-2,CASSRTASVDYGYTF,TGTGCCAGCAGTAGGACAGCCTCGGTTGACTATGGCTACACCTTC
TRBD2,NA,TRBV28,TRBJ2-7,CASSKRLASRHEQYF,TGTGCCAGCAGTAAAAGACTAGCGAGCCGCCACGAGCAGTACTTC
NA,NA,TRBV6-5,TRBJ1-2,CASSYRGEGYTF,TGTGCCAGCAGTTATAGGGGGGAGGGCTACACCTTC
NA,NA,TRBV2,TRBJ2-1,CASSERRGSYNEQFF,TGTGCCAGCAGTGAGAGGAGGGGCTCCTACAATGAGCAGTTCTTC
TRBD1,NA,TRBV7-3,TRBJ2-6,CASSLLPGQSLSGANVLTF,TGTGCCAGCAGCCTACTTCCGGGACAGTCGCTCTCTGGGGCCAACGTCCTGACTTTC
TRBD2,NA,TRBV18,TRBJ2-7,CASSPREDEQYF,TGTGCCAGCTCACCTCGGGAGGACGAGCAGTACTTC
TRBD2,NA,TRBV29-1,TRBJ2-3,CSAERETDTQYF,TGCAGCGCGGAGCGGGAGACAGATACGCAGTATTTT
NA,NA,TRBV10-2,TRBJ2-7,CASSGPGGSGKEQYF,TGCGCCAGCAGTGGGCCGGGGGGCTCGGGTAAAGAGCAGTACTTC
NA,once,TRBV27,TRBJ2-6,CASGTGSAGANVLTF,TGTGCCAGCGGAACGGGCAGCGCAGGGGCCAACGTCCTGACTTTC
TRBD2,NA,TRBV4-3,TRBJ2-3,CASSQEASGGTDTQYF,TGCGCCAGCAGCCAAGAGGCTAGCGGAGGCACAGATACGCAGTATTTT
NA,NA,TRBV19,TRBJ1-1,CASSISRGYTEAFF,TGTGCCAGTAGTATCTCCAGGGGATACACTGAAGCTTTCTTT
TRBD2,NA,TRBV30,TRBJ2-1,CAWGLAVYNEQFF,TGTGCCTGGGGACTAGCGGTATACAATGAGCAGTTCTTC
TRBD2,few,TRBV28,TRBJ2-1,CASSDTSGRVNNEQFF,TGTGCCAGCAGCGACACTAGCGGGAGGGTGAACAATGAGCAGTTCTTC
TRBD1,NA,TRBV20-1,TRBJ1-2,CSATDRLSSTF,TGCAGTGCTACGGACAGGTTAAGCTCCACCTTC
NA,NA,TRBV18,TRBJ2-1,CASSPGMSSYNEQFF,TGTGCCAGCTCACCGGGAATGAGCTCCTACAATGAGCAGTTCTTC
TRBD1,NA,TRBV6-5,TRBJ1-5,CASSYSGTGNQPQHF,TGTGCCAGCAGTTACTCCGGGACAGGTAATCAGCCCCAGCATTTT
NA,NA,TRBV7-9,TRBJ2-3,CASSFYRSTDTQYF,TGTGCCAGCAGCTTCTACAGGAGCACAGATACGCAGTATTTT
TRBD1,NA,TRBV5-4,TRBJ2-7,CASSFRQGSGGYEQYF,TGTGCCAGCAGCTTCAGACAGGGGTCCGGGGGCTACGAGCAGTACTTC
TRBD1,once,TRBV11-2,TRBJ2-7,CASSPPLPQDREHEQYF,TGTGCCAGCAGCCCCCCACTTCCCCAGGACAGGGAGCACGAGCAGTACTTC
TRBD1,once,TRBV30,TRBJ1-2,CAWGQGAGAYTF,TGTGCCTGGGGGCAGGGGGCGGGGGCATACACCTTC
NA,NA,TRBV19,TRBJ1-5,CASCDPSEDQPQHF,TGTGCCAGCTGCGACCCCTCGGAGGATCAGCCCCAGCATTTT
NA,NA,TRBV15,TRBJ2-7,CATSRDKAGKQYF,TGTGCCACCAGCAGAGATAAGGCAGGCAAGCAGTACTTC
TRBD1,NA,TRBV11-3,TRBJ2-7,CASSRPGQTYEQYF,TGTGCCAGCAGTCGTCCGGGACAGACCTACGAGCAGTACTTC
TRBD1,NA,TRBV15,TRBJ1-2,CATSKGFPGTGRVANYGYTF,TGTGCCACCAGCAAAGGCTTTCCCGGGACAGGTCGAGTAGCTAACTATGGCTACACCTTC
NA,NA,TRBV11-2,TRBJ2-2,CASSLNGRRNTGELFF,TGTGCCAGCAGCTTAAATGGTAGGAGGAACACCGGGGAGCTGTTTTTT
TRBD1,once,TRBV2,TRBJ1-1,CASSETGDTEAFF,TGTGCCAGCAGTGAAACAGGGGACACTGAAGCTTTCTTT
NA,once,TRBV30,TRBJ2-2,CAWLMGGELFF,TGTGCCTGGCTGATGGGAGGGGAGCTGTTTTTT
NA,NA,TRBV20-1,TRBJ1-4,CSALKQEKLFF,TGCAGTGCTCTGAAACAGGAAAAACTGTTTTTT
NA,few,TRBV19,TRBJ1-5,CASSIARGGGNQPQHF,TGTGCCAGTAGTATAGCGCGAGGGGGGGGCAATCAGCCCCAGCATTTT
TRBD1,NA,TRBV18,TRBJ2-2,CASSNRDRGTGELFF,TGTGCCAGCTCCAACCGGGACAGGGGCACCGGGGAGCTGTTTTTT
NA,once,TRBV2,TRBJ2-7,CASSELFDSYEQYF,TGTGCCAGCAGTGAGCTATTCGACTCCTACGAGCAGTACTTC
NA,NA,TRBV2,TRBJ2-3,CASLSSPSTDTQYF,TGTGCCAGCCTGTCTAGCCCTAGCACAGATACGCAGTATTTT
TRBD2,NA,TRBV19,TRBJ2-1,CASCRLAGLDNEQFF,TGTGCCAGTTGTCGACTAGCGGGACTGGACAATGAGCAGTTCTTC